The source of this T cell receptor (beta chain) is a study of T cell responses to AZD1222 COVID-19 vaccine (TCRdb year 2021). As for the study more broadly: AZD1222 recipients given second doses at about 4 weeks or at about 12 weeks were pooled, since spike-specific TCR depth and breadth were not found to differ between the two schedules. A total of around 240 trial participants underwent TCR sequencing, of whom 200 to 220 received two doses of AZD1222 and roughly 25 received two doses of the MenACWY control vaccine. Enrollment into the trials was organized by age into subgroups of 18-55, 56-69 and 70-plus years, and those subgroups contained roughly 140, 27 and 60 TCR-sequenced participants, respectively.

Including the terminal cysteine and phenylalanine, the CDR3 comprises 11 residues. The retained sequence is limited to the CDR3, 33 bases, with the frame set at the first base. V and J are truncated by 2 bases and 6 bases respectively, leaving an intervening sequence of 4 bases. CDR1 and CDR2 were assigned from the germline V gene as MDHEN and SYDVKM. The CDR3 regions of human TCRbeta chains were analyzed by immunosequencing. In the authors' own workflow: Repertoire TCRs were checked for matches against a reference library of SARS-CoV-2-specific TCRs that had been generated using the MIRA antigen-specificity platform. Breadth was defined as the fraction of unique TCRs that were SARS-CoV-2-associated, and depth was defined as the fraction of total T cells that were SARS-CoV-2-associated. Using the MIRA data, each spike-specific TCR was mapped to the spike region that the TCR reacts to and placed in a CD4 or CD8 class. Log10-transformed breadth and depth values were compared by one-way ANOVA with Sidak's multiple comparisons tests. This is the immuneACCESS table as TCRdb keeps it, with only in-frame sequences that have V and J called. A part of the clones is gone; compared with another copy, unresolved V genes explain less than half, and the rest is unexplained. V and J calls and clone size are given by that table; D and trimming were obtained from the DNA. The sample includes about 120,000 clones, with 88% observed a single time. The ten largest clones capture approximately 10% of the sample.

General findings and caveats noted by the study authors: After two AZD1222 doses, spike-specific TCR breadth and depth were significantly higher than at day 0 and than in MenACWY recipients. CD4 TCRs associated with the vaccine covered the entire spike protein, and the dominant responses were in regions 160-218 and 743-854. Participants were mostly white British and included more females than males, and it was suggested by the authors that clonal diversity may have been underestimated. Conclusions about previously exposed vaccinees are limited because only six or seven AZD1222 recipients were SARS-CoV-2 seropositive at baseline. In the small 56-69-year group, the increase in depth fell short of significance, most likely because of low power. Because no day 14 peak-response samples were available, repertoires were characterized only after the peak T cell response. Reportedly, almost half of the unique spike-specific TCRs recognized epitopes lying outside the regions that are mutated in the B.1.351 and B.1.1.7 variants.

Concerning this clone: The antigen it recognizes is unknown. The record has no base qualities; no much larger clone is one base away.

The time point label of this sample denotes: baseline before first vaccination. The vaccinee samples were drawn from two UK trials, COV001 and COV002, one of which was a single-blind randomized controlled phase 2/3 trial testing AZD1222 (ChAdOx1 nCoV-19) in healthy adults. For TCRbeta chain sequencing, PBMC samples from trial participants were taken at day 0 and at day 28 after the second dose. The sample was peripheral blood, taken on day 0 of AZD1222 vaccination. The TCR was taken from an adult in good health. Recombination joined TRBV28 with TRBJ1-1, with no D gene named confidently. The CDR3 reads as follows: CASSLRAEAFF. The DNA sequence is as follows: TGTGCCAGCAGTTTACGTGCTGAAGCTTTCTTT.